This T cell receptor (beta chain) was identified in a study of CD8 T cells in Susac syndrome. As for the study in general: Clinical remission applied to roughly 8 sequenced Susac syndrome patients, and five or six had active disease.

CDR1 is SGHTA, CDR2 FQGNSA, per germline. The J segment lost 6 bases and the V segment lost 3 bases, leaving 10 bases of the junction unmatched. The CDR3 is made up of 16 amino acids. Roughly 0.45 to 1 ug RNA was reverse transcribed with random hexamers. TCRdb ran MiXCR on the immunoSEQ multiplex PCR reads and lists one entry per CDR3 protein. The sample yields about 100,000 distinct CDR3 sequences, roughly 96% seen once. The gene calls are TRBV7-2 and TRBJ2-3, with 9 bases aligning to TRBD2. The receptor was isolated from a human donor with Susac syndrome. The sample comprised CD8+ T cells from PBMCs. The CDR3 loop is CASSLDGGGALDTQYF. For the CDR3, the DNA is TGTGCCAGCAGCTTGGACGGCGGGGGGGCCTTGGATACGCAGTATTTT.